Only one count was recorded for the clone carrying this T cell receptor (beta chain). Here immunoSEQ multiplex PCR was the method, and the copy in TCRdb shows in-frame clones only, minus some. The sample has approximately 72,000 clones; around 83% are singletons. This record belongs to a study of OX40 agonist ivuxolimab in advanced cancers. CDR3 length: 18 residues. Germline trimming cut 0 bases from V and 7 bases from J; bases unmatched to any gene: 15. Per germline, CDR1 SEHNR and CDR2 FQNEAQ (reference sequence). The source material was CD4+ or CD8+ T cells sorted from blood, sampled in a trial of the OX40 agonist ivuxolimab. This clonotype was sampled from an adult with an advanced solid tumor such as melanoma, head and neck, liver or kidney cancer. V is TRBV7-9 and J is TRBJ1-2, with TRBD1 matching 9 bases. The CDR3 sequence is CASSLASLPGTGFFGYTF. CDR3 bases: TGTGCCAGCAGCTTAGCCTCTCTCCCCGGGACAGGGTTTTTTGGCTACACCTTC.